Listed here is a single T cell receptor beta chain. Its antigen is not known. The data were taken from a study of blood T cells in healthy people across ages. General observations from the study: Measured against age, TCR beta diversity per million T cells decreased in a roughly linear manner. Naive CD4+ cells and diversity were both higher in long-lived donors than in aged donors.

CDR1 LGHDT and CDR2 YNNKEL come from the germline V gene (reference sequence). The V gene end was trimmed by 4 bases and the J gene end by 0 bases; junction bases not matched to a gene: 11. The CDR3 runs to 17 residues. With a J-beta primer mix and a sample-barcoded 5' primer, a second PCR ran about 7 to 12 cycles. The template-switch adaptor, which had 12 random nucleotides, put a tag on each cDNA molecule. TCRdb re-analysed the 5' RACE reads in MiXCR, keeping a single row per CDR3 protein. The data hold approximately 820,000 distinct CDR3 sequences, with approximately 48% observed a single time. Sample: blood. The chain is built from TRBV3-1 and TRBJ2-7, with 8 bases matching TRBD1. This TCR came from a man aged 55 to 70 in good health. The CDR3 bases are TGTGCCAGCAGCCCCTGGACAGGGCAACTTGTCTCCTACGAGCAGTACTTC. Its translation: CASSPWTGQLVSYEQYF.